The 3 T cell receptor beta chains reported below all come from one sample, sequenced in a study of monozygotic twins with cystic fibrosis. Libraries were prepared by immunoSEQ multiplex PCR; TCRdb keeps only in-frame clonotypes and omits some of them. The sample holds roughly 20,000 clones; 97% are singletons and the top ten take roughly 1.8%. The specimen was blood. The source of these receptors is a woman aged 25 to 39 with cystic fibrosis.

CDR3 sequence: CASSARQATNEKLFF. The CDR3 bases are TGTGCCAGCAGCGCAAGACAGGCAACTAATGAAAAACTGTTTTTT. J is TRBJ1-4 and V is TRBV11-2, with D possibly matching TRBD1 (6 bases). CDR3 length equals 15 residues. Trimming removed 5 bases at V and 0 bases at J, with 10 bases between. Germline CDR1 and CDR2: SGHAT and FQNNGV.

This chain connects TRBV7-8 to TRBJ2-7, with D possibly matching TRBD2 (5 bases). The V and J ends lost 2 bases and 6 bases respectively, with 17 bases between them. CDR3 length equals 15 residues. CDR1 and CDR2 from the germline V gene are SGHVS and FQNEAQ. CDR3 sequence reads: CASSLTYSVRGEQYF. Written as DNA, the CDR3 is TGTGCCAGCAGCTTAACATATAGCGTTCGGGGCGAGCAGTACTTC.

The CDR3 sequence is CASSLRGMNTEAFF. CDR3 bases: TGTGCCAGCAGCTTGAGGGGGATGAACACTGAAGCTTTCTTT. The V call is TRBV5-5, the J call TRBJ1-1, with D possibly TRBD1 on 6 matching bases. V lost 1 base and J lost 0, with 7 bases in between. The CDR3 has 14 amino acids. Germline V gene sequence: CDR1 SGHKS, CDR2 YYEKEE (reference sequence).